This TCR beta chain was documented in a study of blood T cell repertoires in COVID-19. For the study at large: Donors in the United States, Italy and Spain gave samples during acute or convalescent COVID-19. In each case, the material was cDNA or gDNA derived from T cells, B-cell-depleted T cells, or PBMCs.

Per the original methods: Researchers report that nucleated cell counts were estimated from reference gene primer amplification. Repertoires were generated with immunoSEQ multiplex PCR, while TCRdb's copy carries only in-frame clones and drops some. The V and J calls and clone size come from that table; D and trimming were worked out from the DNA. The table has a few hundred thousand clones, approximately 86% seen once. The CDR3 runs to 11 residues. Germline CDR1 and CDR2: SGHDN and FVKESK. Trimming took off 8 bases at V and 10 bases at J, with 12 bases between the two ends. The sequencing input was peripheral blood. This chain uses TRBV14 with TRBJ2-1, with D possibly TRBD1 on 5 matching bases. The sequence derives from a human donor in a cohort sampled during active COVID-19. Here the CDR3 reads CASGIGAEQFF. CDR3 DNA sequence: TGTGCCAGCGGGATAGGGGCGGAGCAGTTCTTC. Based on the CDR3 plus reference TRBV14 and TRBJ2-1, the full variable domain is EAGVTQFPSHSVIEKGQTVTLRCDPISGHDNLYWYRRVMGKEIKFLLHFVKESKQDESGMPNNRFLAERTGGTYSTLKVQPAELEDSGVYFCASGIGAEQFFGPGTRLTVL.